This T cell receptor (beta chain) emerged from a study of cytomegalovirus exposure and HLA in healthy donors. Study-level results: Exclusion as indistinguishable affected some V segments, including TRBV6-2 and TRBV6-3.

Germline lookup yields CDR1 SGHTA and CDR2 FQGNSA. V shed 1 base and J shed 3 bases, with 13 bases lying between them. The CDR3 spans 15 residues. The PCR contained 60 Vbeta and 13 Jbeta primers. Libraries were prepared by immunoSEQ multiplex PCR; TCRdb keeps only in-frame clonotypes and omits some of them. The sample has more than 95,000 clones, around 82% seen once. The donors comprised healthy bone marrow donors. At the time of sampling, donors were nominally healthy, though unrecorded immune exposures were likely. For this clone: Its cognate antigen is unknown.

This receptor was obtained from a woman aged 40-49 years in good health and CMV-seronegative. Sequencing was performed on PBMCs. This chain links TRBV7-2 with TRBJ2-7; perhaps TRBD2 as D (6 bases). The CDR3 region is CASSLVEGLIYEQYF. In DNA form, the CDR3 reads TGTGCCAGCAGCTTAGTTGAGGGACTTATCTACGAGCAGTACTTC.